This T cell receptor beta chain comes out of a study of response to subunit inactivated influenza vaccine. This clonotype was counted only a few times. The V gene's germline CDR1 is KGHDR and CDR2 SFDVKD. The V end lost 2 bases, the J end lost 14 bases, and 16 bases lay between the germline ends. This CDR3 region has 13 residues. TCRdb ran MiXCR on the RT-PCR reads and lists one entry per CDR3 protein. This table has more than 600,000 distinct CDR3 sequences, under 20% appearing once. The V gene is TRBV24-1, the J gene TRBJ2-3, with D hard to call. This TCR came from a man between 45 and 60 years old who received an inactivated influenza vaccine. The sample consisted of PBMCs from blood, taken 4 to 6 days after vaccination. The CDR3 reads CATSDSGGRRSYF. The CDR3 nucleotides are TGTGCCACCAGTGATTCCGGTGGACGTCGCTCGTATTTT.